The 2 T cell receptor beta chains presented below share a single source sample, sequenced in a study of blood T cell repertoires in COVID-19. The assay was immunoSEQ multiplex PCR, and TCRdb's table has in-frame clones only and misses some. The sample records approximately 270,000 clones, about 86% being singletons. Sequencing used peripheral blood. Every receptor here comes from an older man with acute or convalescent COVID-19.

A note on this clone: The sample holds other DNA sequences that translate to the same CDR3. This chain connects TRBV7-3 to TRBJ2-5, with TRBD2 as a possible D gene (6 bases). CDR3 length equals 13 residues. V was cut by 0 bases and J by 4 bases, with 6 bases left in between. Germline assignment: CDR1 SGHTA and CDR2 FQGTGA. As DNA, the CDR3 is TGTGCCAGCAGCTTAACCGGGGGAGAGACCCAGTACTTC. This translates into CASSLTGGETQYF. The variable domain in full, completed from reference TRBV7-3 and TRBJ2-5, reads GAGVSQTPSNKVTEKGKYVELRCDPISGHTALYWYRQSLGQGPEFLIYFQGTGAADDSGLPNDRFFAVRPEGSVSTLKIQRTERGDSAVYLCASSLTGGETQYFGPGTRLLVL.

This rearrangement joins TRBV19 to TRBJ1-1, with 10 bases fitting TRBD1. V lost 7 bases to trimming and J lost 3 bases; unmatched junction nucleotides: 5. The CDR3 has 14 amino acids. Germline CDR1 is LNHDA and CDR2 is SQIVND (reference sequence). In DNA, the CDR3 is TGTGCCAGTAAAAAAGGACAGGGGGACACTGAAGCTTTCTTT. Translation: CASKKGQGDTEAFF.